Each of the 25 T cell receptor beta chains below was sequenced from the same sample in a study of identical twins' blood T cells. TCRdb reanalysed the 5' RACE reads using MiXCR and keeps one entry per CDR3 protein. The table has 300,000 to 450,000 distinct CDR3 sequences, over 25% seen once. Sequencing used PBMCs. The receptors originated from a woman aged 18-55 years in good health.

V and J are TRBV4-3 and TRBJ2-1; 8 bases match TRBD2. The germline V gene encodes CDR1 LGHNA and CDR2 YSLEER. The CDR3 totals 14 residues. With V trimmed by 2 bases and J by 8 bases, 5 bases remained unmatched. The CDR3 loop is CASSQRAGDDEQFF. The CDR3 nucleotides are TGCGCCAGCAGCCAAAGAGCGGGAGACGATGAGCAGTTCTTC.

The chain carries TRBV6-2 or TRBV6-3 and TRBJ2-1, with unresolved D. The CDR3 is 15 amino acids. V was trimmed by 6 bases and J by 0 bases, leaving 12 bases between them. CDR1 and CDR2 (germline): MNHEY, SVGEGT. CDR3 nucleotides: TGTGCCAGCAGCCCAAGGACCGGCTCCTACAATGAGCAGTTCTTC. Protein product: CASSPRTGSYNEQFF.

The chain links TRBV5-1 to TRBJ2-1; 7 bases align to TRBD2. CDR3 length: 15 residues. Germline-derived CDR1 and CDR2 are SGHRS and YFSETQ. V trimming: 4 bases; J trimming: 5 bases; junction bases outside the gene matches: 9. The CDR3 DNA reads as TGCGCCAGCAGCCTCCAGCGGGACCCTAACAATGAGCAGTTCTTC. Translated, it gives CASSLQRDPNNEQFF.

This clonotype occurred a few times. The chain joins TRBV12-3 or TRBV12-4 to TRBJ2-4; no reliable D call. V gave up 6 bases and J gave up 13 bases, with 16 bases separating them. The CDR3 has 12 residues. This CDR3 is CASSLGPLQQYF. The CDR3, as DNA: TGTGCCAGCAGCCTCGGACCCCTCCAGCAGTACTTC.

The chain employs TRBV12-3 or TRBV12-4 and TRBJ1-1, with unresolved D. The CDR3 covers 16 residues. Trimming cost V 3 bases and J 0 bases, with 14 bases left between them. The CDR3 region has the DNA TGTGCCAGCAGTTTGGTATTAGGACCGGTGAACACTGAAGCTTTCTTT. This translates into CASSLVLGPVNTEAFF.

The chain recombines TRBV20-1 with TRBJ2-5, with D unresolved. V gave up 1 base and J gave up 3 bases, with 9 bases separating them. The germline gives CDR1 DFQATT, CDR2 SNEGSKA (reference sequence). The CDR3 has 13 amino acids. The chain's CDR3 is CSARGTSKETQYF. The CDR3, as DNA: TGCAGTGCTAGAGGGACGTCAAAAGAGACCCAGTACTTC.

There are a few counts of this clonotype. The chain joins TRBV5-1 to TRBJ1-2; the D is unclear. V gave up 1 base and J gave up 0 bases, with 7 bases separating them. The CDR3 sequence is 14 residues long. Germline CDR1 reads SGHRS; CDR2 reads YFSETQ. The CDR3: CASSLIGPNYGYTF. CDR3 DNA: TGCGCCAGCAGCTTGATCGGGCCTAACTATGGCTACACCTTC.

J is TRBJ2-3 and V is TRBV29-1; D is uncertain. Per the germline V gene, CDR1 is SQVTM and CDR2 is ANQGSEA. V shed 0 bases and J shed 8 bases, with 12 bases lying between them. The CDR3 runs to 13 residues. DNA for the CDR3: TGCAGCGTTGAAGATAGACACGGCGGTACGCAGTATTTT. Translated: CSVEDRHGGTQYF.

This clonotype has ten or more counts. CDR3 coding DNA: TGCAGTGCTCTATTTCAGGGGCGCGAAGCTTTCTTT. Protein: CSALFQGREAFF. V usage is TRBV20-1 and J usage is TRBJ1-1; D perhaps matches TRBD1 (6 bases). The CDR3 has 12 residues. Trimming took 5 bases from V and 8 from J, leaving 15 bases between them. Germline V CDR1 and CDR2: DFQATT, SNEGSKA (reference sequence).

The CDR3 sequence is CAWSSGTGDNEQFF. Written as DNA, the CDR3 is TGTGCCTGGAGCTCCGGGACAGGGGACAATGAGCAGTTCTTC. V is TRBV30 and J is TRBJ2-1; TRBD1 agrees at 10 bases. The CDR3 sequence is 14 residues long. Germline V CDR1 and CDR2: GTSNPN, SVGIG (reference sequence). After removal of 3 bases from V and 5 bases from J, the junction contained 4 bases not matched to a gene.

This clonotype was picked up a small number of times. This chain joins TRBV7-8 and TRBJ1-1; D may be TRBD1 (6 bases). The CDR3 is 15 residues long. Germline V gene lookup returns CDR1 SGHVS and CDR2 FQNEAQ. The ends were cut back, 5 bases at V and 0 bases at J, with 13 bases in the middle. DNA for the CDR3: TGTGCCAGCAGCATCGGACAGACCATGAACACTGAAGCTTTCTTT. Protein sequence: CASSIGQTMNTEAFF.

Note on this clonotype: A much larger clone lies a single base off, so this may be a read error. The chain couples TRBV20-1 to TRBJ1-3, with D unclear. Germline V gives CDR1 DFQATT, CDR2 SNEGSKA (reference sequence). The CDR3 has 12 residues. CDR3 residues: CIARHPGNTIYF. DNA of the CDR3: TGCATTGCTAGACATCCTGGAAACACCATATATTTT.

The chain uses TRBV20-1 and TRBJ2-7, with TRBD2 as a possible D gene (5 bases). Germline lookup yields CDR1 DFQATT and CDR2 SNEGSKA (reference sequence). V lost 5 bases to trimming and J lost 3 bases, with 17 bases between them. CDR3 length: 14 amino acids. The CDR3 DNA follows: TGCAGTGCTCTTCGCCGGGGTTCACTCTACGAGCAGTACTTC. This codes for CSALRRGSLYEQYF.

V and J are TRBV20-1 and TRBJ1-5; 7 positions match TRBD1. CDR1 is DFQATT and CDR2 is SNEGSKA in the germline V gene (reference sequence). V gave up 6 bases and J gave up 7 bases; unmatched junction bases: 18. The CDR3 spans 16 residues. CDR3 loop: CSALKTTGLIGQPQHF. In nucleotides, the CDR3 is TGCAGTGCACTCAAGACGACAGGGCTGATCGGGCAGCCCCAGCATTTT.

This clonotype has more than one count but fewer than ten. The CDR3 DNA follows: TGCGCCAGCAGCTTTAACACGCTTAATGAAAAACTGTTTTTT. It is translated as CASSFNTLNEKLFF. The genes are TRBV5-1 and TRBJ1-4; D is unclear. V was shortened by 2 bases and J by 4 bases, with 9 bases between the two germline ends. CDR3 size: 14 residues. Per germline, CDR1 SGHRS and CDR2 YFSETQ.

The chain couples TRBV29-1 to TRBJ1-2; a possible D gene is TRBD1 (6 bases). This CDR3 comprises 10 residues. Per germline, CDR1 SQVTM and CDR2 ANQGSEA. CDR3 DNA: TGCGGGGGGCTTGATGTCGGCTACACCTTC. This encodes CGGLDVGYTF.

Only a few counts were recorded for this clonotype. The V call is TRBV29-1, the J call TRBJ2-2; D gene unclear. This CDR3 region has 13 residues. The V and J ends lost 4 bases and 0 bases respectively, with 6 bases between them. In germline, CDR1 is SQVTM, CDR2 ANQGSEA. This chain's CDR3 is CSVAEANTGELFF. CDR3 sequence (DNA): TGCAGCGTTGCGGAAGCGAACACCGGGGAGCTGTTTTTT.

Concerning this clonotype itself: A much larger clone sits a single nucleotide away, making a read error possible. The chain combines TRBV6-6 with TRBJ2-2; no clear D. The CDR3 is 12 residues long. CDR1 MNHNY and CDR2 SVGAGI come from the germline V gene (reference sequence). The CDR3 bases are TGTGCCAGCAGTTACCAAACCGAGGAGCTGTTTTTT. Amino acid sequence: CASSYQTEELFF.

About this clonotype itself: This may be a read error, as it is one base from a much larger clone. This chain joins TRBV2 and TRBJ2-1; TRBD2 is a possible D gene (5 bases). Trimming removed 4 bases from V and 2 bases from J, with 12 bases in between. The CDR3 has 15 residues. CDR1 and CDR2 from the germline V gene are SNHLY and FYNNEI. The CDR3 is CASSVQPSPYNEQFF. The DNA of the CDR3 is TGTGCCAGCAGTGTACAGCCTAGCCCCTACAATGAGCAGTTCTTC.

The chain joins TRBV10-3 to TRBJ1-4; no clear D. Per the germline V gene, CDR1 is ENHRY and CDR2 is SYGVKD. V gave up 11 bases and J gave up 4 bases, with 14 bases separating them. The CDR3 is made up of 13 amino acids. The DNA for the CDR3 is TGTGCCGTGAAGGTTGGGGATAATGAAAAACTGTTTTTT. Encoded protein: CAVKVGDNEKLFF.

This clonotype came up many times. J is TRBJ1-3 and V is TRBV29-1, with unresolved D. From germline, CDR1 is SQVTM and CDR2 ANQGSEA. CDR3 length: 14 amino acids. V was clipped by 2 bases and J by 0 bases, with 8 bases between them. The CDR3 protein is CSVESRFSGNTIYF. The DNA for the CDR3 is TGCAGCGTTGAATCCCGTTTCTCTGGAAACACCATATATTTT. The entire variable domain, with the rest obtained from reference TRBV29-1 and TRBJ1-3, is as follows: SAVISQKPSRDICQRGTSLTIQCQVDSQVTMMFWYRQQPGQSLTLIATANQGSEATYESGFVIDKFPISRPNLTFSTLTVSNMSPEDSSIYLCSVESRFSGNTIYFGEGSWLTVV.

This clonotype was found a few times. The chain uses TRBV20-1 and TRBJ2-4; D not resolved. CDR1 and CDR2 from the germline V gene are DFQATT and SNEGSKA (reference sequence). This CDR3 is built from 11 residues. The V gene lost 7 bases and the J gene lost 5 bases, with 9 bases spanning the gap. This chain's CDR3 is CSGVRQNIQYF. CDR3 DNA: TGCAGTGGGGTCCGACAAAACATTCAGTACTTC.

This clonotype was recorded only once. Possible read error: a much larger clone is one base away. The chain has TRBV28 and TRBJ2-1; 9 positions agree with TRBD1. Germline V gene sequence: CDR1 MDHEN, CDR2 SYDVKM. The length of the CDR3 is 15 residues. The CDR3 here is CAGSLEQGAIDEQFF. CDR3 bases: TGTGCCGGCAGTTTAGAACAGGGGGCGATCGATGAGCAGTTCTTC.

This chain links TRBV20-1 with TRBJ2-3; D gene uncertain. Looked up from germline, CDR1 is DFQATT and CDR2 is SNEGSKA (reference sequence). Trimming took off 2 bases at V and 1 base at J, with 13 bases between the two ends. This CDR3 comprises 15 residues. This CDR3 is CSARRALGRTDTQYF. As DNA, the CDR3 is TGCAGTGCTAGACGAGCCTTAGGACGCACAGATACGCAGTATTTT.

This clonotype was seen only a few times. The chain employs TRBV9 and TRBJ2-2, with TRBD2 matching over 10 bases. The junction had 4 bases not matched to a gene; V was cut back by 4 bases and J by 4 bases. Per germline, CDR1 SGDLS and CDR2 YYNGEE. The CDR3 totals 15 residues. DNA for the CDR3: TGTGCCAGCAGCTTCAGACTAGCGGGCACCGGGGAGCTGTTTTTT. Protein product: CASSFRLAGTGELFF.